This TCR beta chain was captured by sequencing in a study of blood T cell repertoires in COVID-19. Across the whole study: Collection of acute and convalescent COVID-19 samples took place in the United States, Italy and Spain. The analysed material was cDNA or gDNA that came from T cells, B-cell-depleted T cells, or PBMCs.

The assay was immunoSEQ multiplex PCR, and TCRdb's table has in-frame clones only and misses some. Found here are hundreds of thousands of clones, roughly 87% of them singletons; the top ten hold roughly 3%. This clone has just one count. CDR3 length: 13 residues. Trimming shortened V by 7 bases and J by 4 bases, and 11 bases separated the two germline ends. From germline, CDR1 is MNHNY and CDR2 SVGAGI (reference sequence). This chain connects TRBV6-6 to TRBJ1-3, with D uncertain. What was sequenced was peripheral blood. The TCR was taken from a man between 18 and 35 years old with active or convalescent COVID-19. DNA for the CDR3: TGTGCCAGCAAGAGGGAGTTCGGAAACACCATATATTTT. Its protein is CASKREFGNTIYF.